The present TCR beta chain was sequenced within a study of early T cells in non-severe SARS-CoV-2 infection. Study in general: RNA in bulk from unsorted whole blood was sequenced, and chains were unpaired. Study outcomes and limitations: Database matching using VDJdb favored anti-spike CD8 responses, with private and CD4 specificities left missing.

Only a few counts were recorded for this clonotype. Its antigen is not known. Tagging with unique molecular identifiers was applied to individual cDNA molecules. TCRdb reprocessed the 5' RACE reads with MiXCR, giving one entry per CDR3 protein. This sample yields around 61,000 distinct CDR3 sequences, of which about 15% are seen a single time; approximately 4% belongs to the top ten. The germline V gene has CDR1 LGHDT and CDR2 YNNKEL (reference sequence). V lost 3 bases to trimming and J lost 5 bases, with 13 bases between them. This CDR3 contains 14 residues. The chain uses TRBV3-1 and TRBJ1-1; the D gene is possibly TRBD1 (5 bases). The material was whole blood, obtained at baseline. The receptor's source is an adult who was a healthcare worker with PCR-confirmed SARS-CoV-2 infection or an uninfected control (not recorded which). CDR3 bases: TGTGCCAGCAGCCATATACGGGGGAGGACTGAAGCTTTCTTT. Encoded protein: CASSHIRGRTEAFF.